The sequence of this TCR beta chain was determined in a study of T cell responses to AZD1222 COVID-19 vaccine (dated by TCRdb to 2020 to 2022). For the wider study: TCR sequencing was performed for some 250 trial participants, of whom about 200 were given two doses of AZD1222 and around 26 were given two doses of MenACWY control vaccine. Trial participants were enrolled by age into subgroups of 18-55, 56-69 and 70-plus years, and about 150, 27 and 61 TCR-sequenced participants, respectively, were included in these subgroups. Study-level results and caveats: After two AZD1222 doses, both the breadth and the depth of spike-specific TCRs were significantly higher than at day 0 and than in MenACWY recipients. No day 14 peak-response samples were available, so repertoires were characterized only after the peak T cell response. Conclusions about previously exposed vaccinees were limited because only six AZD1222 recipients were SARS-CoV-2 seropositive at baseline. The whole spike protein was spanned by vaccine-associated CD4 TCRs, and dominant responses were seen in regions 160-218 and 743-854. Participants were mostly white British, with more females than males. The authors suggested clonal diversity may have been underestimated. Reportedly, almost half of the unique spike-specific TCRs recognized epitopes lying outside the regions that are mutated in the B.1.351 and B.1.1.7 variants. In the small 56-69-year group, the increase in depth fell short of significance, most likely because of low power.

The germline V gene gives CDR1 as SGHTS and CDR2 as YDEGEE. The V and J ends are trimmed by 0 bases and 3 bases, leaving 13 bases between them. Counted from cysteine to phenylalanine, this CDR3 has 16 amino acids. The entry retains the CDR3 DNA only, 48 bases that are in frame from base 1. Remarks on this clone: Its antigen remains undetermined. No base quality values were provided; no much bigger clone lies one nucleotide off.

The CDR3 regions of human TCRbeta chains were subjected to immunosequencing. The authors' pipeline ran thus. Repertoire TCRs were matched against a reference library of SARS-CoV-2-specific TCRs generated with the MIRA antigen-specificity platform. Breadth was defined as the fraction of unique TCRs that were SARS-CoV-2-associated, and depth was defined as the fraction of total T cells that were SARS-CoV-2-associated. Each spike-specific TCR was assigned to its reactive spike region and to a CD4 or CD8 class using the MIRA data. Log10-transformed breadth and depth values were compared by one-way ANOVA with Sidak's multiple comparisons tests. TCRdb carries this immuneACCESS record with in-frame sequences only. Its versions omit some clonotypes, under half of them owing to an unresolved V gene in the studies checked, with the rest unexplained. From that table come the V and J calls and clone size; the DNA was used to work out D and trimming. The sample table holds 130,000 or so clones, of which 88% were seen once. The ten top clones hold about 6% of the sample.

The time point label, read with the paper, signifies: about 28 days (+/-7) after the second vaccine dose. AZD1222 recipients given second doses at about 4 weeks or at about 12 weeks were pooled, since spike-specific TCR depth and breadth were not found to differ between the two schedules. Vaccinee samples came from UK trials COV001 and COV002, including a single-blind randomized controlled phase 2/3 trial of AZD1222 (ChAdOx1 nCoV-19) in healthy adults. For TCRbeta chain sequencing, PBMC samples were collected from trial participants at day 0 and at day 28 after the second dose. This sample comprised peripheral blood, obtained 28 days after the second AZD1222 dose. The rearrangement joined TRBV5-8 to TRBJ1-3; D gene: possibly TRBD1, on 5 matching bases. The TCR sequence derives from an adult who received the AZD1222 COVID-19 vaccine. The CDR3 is CASSLEASGSGNTIYF. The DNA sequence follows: TGTGCCAGCAGCTTGGAGGCATCAGGGAGTGGAAACACCATATATTTT.